The 25 T cell receptor beta chains reported below all come from one sample, sequenced in a study of T cells expressing NK-cell markers. TCRdb reworked the 5' RACE reads into one entry per CDR3 protein, no DNA. The sample totals some 300,000 distinct CDR3 sequences; its top ten clones hold about 0.39%. The sequenced sample consisted of blood T cells: a sorted CD56 or NKG2C T cell subset, CD4+ or CD8+ T cells, or bulk PBMC T cells (not recorded which). The origin of the receptors is a man aged 18-30 years in good health.

CDR3 protein: CASSFSGSGETQYF. This chain uses TRBV12-3 or TRBV12-4 with TRBJ2-5. This CDR3 region has 14 residues.

This chain uses TRBV20-1 with TRBJ2-2; TCRdb outputs TRBD2, but without DNA this stays unchecked. The germline V gene has CDR1 DFQATT and CDR2 SNEGSKA (reference sequence). The CDR3 extends over 14 amino acids. CDR3 region: CSASGLANTGELFF.

The rearrangement joins TRBV4-2 to TRBJ1-2. The CDR3 length is 16 residues. Germline V gives CDR1 LGHNA, CDR2 YNFKEQ. The CDR3 protein is CASSQVSPPEGYGYTF.

This chain uses TRBV12-3 or TRBV12-4 with TRBJ2-7; with no DNA, the TCRdb D assignment of TRBD1 cannot be verified. This CDR3 contains 14 residues. The CDR3 sequence is CASSFRQVTYEQYF.

V is TRBV6-6 and J is TRBJ2-2; there is no DNA to check the TCRdb D call of TRBD2. Germline-derived CDR1 and CDR2 are MNHNY and SVGAGI (reference sequence). The CDR3 runs 12 residues. The CDR3: CASSYGGGELFF.

The chain employs TRBV24-1 and TRBJ2-1; without DNA, the TCRdb call of TRBD1 cannot be checked. The CDR3 sequence is 15 residues long. The V gene's germline CDR1 is KGHDR and CDR2 SFDVKD. The CDR3 region is CATRQGQRGNNEQFF.

The chain carries TRBV5-5 and TRBJ2-5; TCRdb designates TRBD2, a call that cannot be tested without DNA. The CDR3 spans 15 residues. Germline V CDR1 and CDR2: SGHKS, YYEKEE (reference sequence). CDR3 sequence: CASSFSGINQETQYF.

The V gene is TRBV12-3 or TRBV12-4, the J gene TRBJ2-2. The CDR3 is made up of 15 amino acids. The CDR3 is CASNFGGVGTGELFF.

The chain couples TRBV4-1 to TRBJ2-2; with no DNA, the TCRdb D assignment of TRBD2 cannot be verified. CDR3 size: 16 residues. Per germline, CDR1 MGHRA and CDR2 YSYEKL. The CDR3 loop reads CASSHLAGGPTGELFF.

The chain recombines TRBV19 with TRBJ1-1; with no DNA, the TCRdb D assignment of TRBD1 cannot be verified. Germline CDR1 LNHDA, CDR2 SQIVND (reference sequence). The CDR3 spans 14 residues. This chain's CDR3 is CASSIKGGNTEAFF.

V usage is TRBV20-1 and J usage is TRBJ2-5; checking the TCRdb D call of TRBD2 is not possible without DNA. The CDR3 covers 15 residues. Germline CDR1 reads DFQATT; CDR2 reads SNEGSKA (reference sequence). CDR3: CSAHGGAGRQETQYF.

The chain couples TRBV5-1 to TRBJ2-5; the D gene TCRdb calls, TRBD2, cannot be checked with no DNA. CDR3 size: 19 residues. CDR1 and CDR2 (germline): SGHRS, YFSETQ. CDR3 amino acids: CASSVGLRGLAGGLATQYF. Full variable domain (rest looked up from reference TRBV5-1 and TRBJ2-5): KAGVTQTPRYLIKTRGQQVTLSCSPISGHRSVSWYQQTPGQGLQFLFEYFSETQRNKGNFPGRFSGRQFSNSRSEMNVSTLELGDSALYLCASSVGLRGLAGGLATQYFGPGTRLLVL.

V usage is TRBV7-2 and J usage is TRBJ2-5; TCRdb names TRBD1, which stays unverified in the absence of DNA. The CDR3 runs to 14 residues. Germline CDR1 and CDR2: SGHTA and FQGNSA. The CDR3 spells CASSFLGAKETQYF.

This rearrangement joins TRBV27 to TRBJ2-7; TCRdb indicates TRBD1, and absent DNA this call remains unverified. The CDR3 is 14 amino acids. CDR1 is MNHEY and CDR2 is SMNVEV in the germline V gene (reference sequence). The CDR3 here is CASSGAGGPYEQYF.

The gene calls are TRBV30 and TRBJ2-1; the TCRdb call, TRBD2, lacks DNA for checking. CDR3 length: 14 amino acids. CDR1 and CDR2 (germline): GTSNPN, SVGIG (reference sequence). The CDR3 reads CAWQPPNAWDEQFF.

The rearrangement uses TRBV5-1 and TRBJ1-6. The CDR3 contains 17 residues. Germline CDR1 SGHRS, CDR2 YFSETQ. This chain's CDR3 is CASSLDGRSSYNSPLHF.

The chain combines TRBV29-1 with TRBJ2-7; TCRdb designates TRBD2, a call that cannot be tested without DNA. Per the germline V gene, CDR1 is SQVTM and CDR2 is ANQGSEA. This CDR3 is built from 15 residues. The CDR3 is CSVERLAGGYNEQYF.

The chain employs TRBV10-3 and TRBJ2-1; TCRdb's D call of TRBD2 is untestable without DNA. Looked up from germline, CDR1 is ENHRY and CDR2 is SYGVKD. This CDR3 has 16 amino acids. The CDR3 here is CAISDSTSGSNNEQFF.

This rearrangement joins TRBV27 to TRBJ2-3; with no DNA, the TCRdb D assignment of TRBD2 cannot be verified. Germline assignment: CDR1 MNHEY and CDR2 SMNVEV (reference sequence). CDR3 length: 16 residues. The CDR3 loop is CASSMREGMGTDTQYF.

The chain is built from TRBV12-3 or TRBV12-4 and TRBJ1-6; TCRdb outputs TRBD1, but without DNA this stays unchecked. The CDR3 loop spans 15 amino acids. This CDR3 is CASGVGATYNSPLHF.

V is TRBV20-1 and J is TRBJ2-5; the TCRdb call, TRBD2, lacks DNA for checking. The CDR3 runs 13 residues. Germline V gene data show CDR1 as DFQATT and CDR2 as SNEGSKA (reference sequence). The CDR3 here is CSALLAVQETQYF.

This rearrangement joins TRBV7-8 to TRBJ2-5; the D gene TCRdb calls, TRBD2, cannot be checked with no DNA. The CDR3 has 15 residues. Per the germline V gene, CDR1 is SGHVS and CDR2 is FQNEAQ. The CDR3 sequence is CASSFPLALQETQYF.

This chain links TRBV11-2 with TRBJ2-1; the D call of TRBD2 rests on TCRdb alone, since no DNA is present to check it. The CDR3 spans 18 residues. Germline assignment: CDR1 SGHAT and CDR2 FQNNGV. The CDR3 sequence: CASRSTRSRDPRHNEQFF.

The CDR3 region is CASSLLDQPQHF. The chain combines TRBV12-3 or TRBV12-4 with TRBJ1-5. The CDR3 has 12 amino acids.

The chain combines TRBV15 with TRBJ2-7; the TCRdb D gene call, TRBD2, has no DNA to confirm it. Germline CDR1 LNHNV, CDR2 YYDKDF (reference sequence). The CDR3 is 16 residues long. CDR3: CATSRDLGGGRYEQYF.